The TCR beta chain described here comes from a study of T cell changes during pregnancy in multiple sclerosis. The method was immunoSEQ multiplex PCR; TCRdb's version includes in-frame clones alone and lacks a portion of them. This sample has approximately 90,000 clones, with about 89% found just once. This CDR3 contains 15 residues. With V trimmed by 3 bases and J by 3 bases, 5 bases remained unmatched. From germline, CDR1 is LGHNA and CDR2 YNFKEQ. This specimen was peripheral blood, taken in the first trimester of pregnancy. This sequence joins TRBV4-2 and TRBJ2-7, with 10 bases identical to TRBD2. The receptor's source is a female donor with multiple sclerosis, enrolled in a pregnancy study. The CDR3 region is CASSHGLADRYEQYF. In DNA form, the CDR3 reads TGTGCCAGCAGCCACGGACTAGCGGATCGCTACGAGCAGTACTTC.